The 7 T cell receptor beta chains given below trace back to one sample, sequenced in a study of regulatory T cells in long-lasting Graves disease (dated by TCRdb to 2020 to 2022). Receptor amplification or capture employed multiplex PCR. Sequencing was carried out with an Illumina HiSeq 4000. iRepertoire HTBI primers and Arm-PCR amplification of CDR3 regions were used to construct TCR beta libraries. The public reads were run again by TCRdb, first through fastp at Q25 and then through MiXCR, and only productive beta chains were kept. Rows matching on CDR3 protein sequence are summarized as one entry with the most common DNA and genes. In all, the sample holds some 560,000 distinct CDR3 sequences, and around 15% of those were seen once. Of the sample, roughly 25% is held by the ten largest clones. The time point label, as the study defines it: newly diagnosed GD, antithyroid drugs for less than 3 months. For both TCR sequencing and RNA sequencing, RNA was extracted from PBMCs using TRIzol.

The same sample was also studied in work on T cells in Graves' hyperthyroidism and ophthalmopathy.

The specimen comprised peripheral blood mononuclear cells (PBMCs), sampled at new diagnosis, from a patient treated with antithyroid drugs. The receptors were gathered from a woman aged 35-65 years with Graves disease. Donor details come from another sample of the same person, matched by shared clones.

This clonotype was observed many times. J is TRBJ2-1 and V is TRBV7-3; unclear D gene. Germline values: CDR1 SGHTA, CDR2 FQGTGA. The V end lost 5 bases, the J end lost 6 bases, and 11 bases lay between the germline ends. The CDR3 consists of 13 residues. CDR3 loop: CASSQTSTNEQFF. CDR3 nucleotides: TGTGCCAGCAGCCAGACCTCCACCAATGAGCAGTTCTTC.

The rearrangement links TRBV6-2 or TRBV6-3 to TRBJ2-3, with a tentative D call TRBD1 (6 bases). The CDR3 length is 14 residues. In germline, CDR1 is MNHEY, CDR2 SVGEGT. Trimming cost V 9 bases and J 6 bases, with 19 bases left between them. The CDR3 is CASRSTNRVDTQYF. Written as DNA, the CDR3 is TGTGCCAGTCGATCCACAAACAGGGTCGATACGCAGTATTTT.

This clonotype was seen at least ten times. The rearrangement uses TRBV20-1 and TRBJ2-1, with D perhaps TRBD2 (6 bases). The germline V gene has CDR1 DFQATT and CDR2 SNEGSKA (reference sequence). The CDR3 is 10 residues long. Deletions cut 3 bases from V and 10 bases from J, with 7 bases between. The CDR3 is CSASRGEQFF. DNA of the CDR3: TGCAGTGCTAGCCGGGGGGAGCAGTTCTTC.

In the case of this clonotype: A much larger clone lies a single base off, so this may be a read error. V is TRBV7-3 and J is TRBJ1-5; D is perhaps TRBD1 (6 bases). CDR1 is SGHTA and CDR2 is FQGTGA in the germline V gene. The CDR3 extends over 15 amino acids. Trimming took off 5 bases at V and 7 bases at J, with 18 bases between the two ends. The CDR3 DNA sequence: TGTGCCAGCAGCCAAGAAGCTGGGGGCGGCCAGCCCCAGCATTTT. Amino acids: CASSQEAGGGQPQHF.

This clonotype was observed at least ten times. The gene calls are TRBV20-1 and TRBJ2-3; D is unresolved. CDR3 length: 17 residues. V shed 1 base and J shed 0 bases, with 17 bases lying between them. Per the germline V gene, CDR1 is DFQATT and CDR2 is SNEGSKA (reference sequence). The CDR3 here is CSARGSTALPSTDTQYF. As DNA, the CDR3 is TGCAGTGCTAGAGGGTCGACCGCCCTTCCTAGCACAGATACGCAGTATTTT.

The chain links TRBV6-1 to TRBJ1-2, with D tentatively TRBD1 (6 bases). CDR3 length: 13 amino acids. Germline V gene sequence: CDR1 MNHNS, CDR2 SASEGT. V was cut by 4 bases and J by 7 bases, with 13 bases left in between. CDR3 sequence: CASSARGPGGYTF. CDR3 in DNA: TGTGCCAGCAGTGCACGGGGGCCTGGTGGCTACACCTTC.

This clonotype showed up just a few times. The chain is built from TRBV29-1 and TRBJ1-2, with 9 bases fitting TRBD1. This CDR3 contains 15 residues. Germline CDR1 reads SQVTM; CDR2 reads ANQGSEA. The V gene end was trimmed by 0 bases and the J gene end by 2 bases; junction bases not matched to a gene: 4. The chain's CDR3 is CSVEDPDRGNYGYTF. The CDR3, as DNA: TGCAGCGTTGAAGATCCCGACAGGGGGAACTATGGCTACACCTTC.